This T cell receptor beta chain comes out of a study of OX40 agonist ivuxolimab in advanced cancers. Across the study: Patients in the trial were receiving intravenous ivuxolimab every 2 weeks, at doses of 0.01 to 10 mg/kg.

This clone was found once. V was cut by 6 bases and J by 2 bases, with 13 bases left in between. Per the germline V gene, CDR1 is MNHEY and CDR2 is SVGAGI. The length of the CDR3 is 15 residues. Autoimmune disease history or systemic immunosuppression was exclusionary. Data came from immunoSEQ multiplex PCR; TCRdb stores just in-frame clones and leaves some out. Of about 18,000 clones in the sample, around 78% were seen once. The gene calls are TRBV6-5 and TRBJ1-4; D not resolved. Sequenced material: CD4+ or CD8+ T cells sorted from blood, taken in a trial of the OX40 agonist ivuxolimab. The TCR was taken from an adult with an advanced solid tumor such as melanoma, head and neck, liver or kidney cancer. The DNA for the CDR3 is TGTGCCAGCAGACCTACTGGGGTTACTAATGAAAAACTGTTTTTT. Protein: CASRPTGVTNEKLFF.